A single sample gave rise to the 5 T cell receptor beta chains below, sequenced in a study of shared clonotypes between healthy human individuals (dated by TCRdb to 2020 to 2021). Library creation used the immunoSEQ multiplex PCR assay. The table comes from immuneACCESS by way of TCRdb, which keeps in-frame sequences with V and J called. Part of the clones is missing from these tables; in studies checked, under half for an unresolved V gene and the rest for unknown reasons. The sample includes some 92,000 clones, with around 47% observed a single time. The ten largest make up around 16% of the sample. Sequencing input: PBMCs. Every receptor here comes from a middle-aged woman in good health. Some clones in this sample may be carry-over from other donors' samples.

This chain joins TRBV29-1 and TRBJ1-2; maybe TRBD1 (6 bases). CDR1 and CDR2 (germline): SQVTM, ANQGSEA. Trimming pared 3 bases from V and 4 bases from J, leaving 9 bases between. This CDR3 has 12 residues. The CDR3 region has the DNA TGCAGCGTTGATAGCAGGGGCTATGGCTACACCTTC. Translated: CSVDSRGYGYTF.

This sequence joins TRBV5-1 and TRBJ2-7, with D tentatively TRBD1 or TRBD2 (5 bases each). Germline V lookup: CDR1 SGHRS, CDR2 YFSETQ. V lost 4 bases and J lost 5, with 19 bases in between. This CDR3 spans 15 amino acids. DNA of the CDR3: TGCGCCAGCAGCGTGGGACGGAATCGCCTCGACGAGCAGTACTTC. It codes for CASSVGRNRLDEQYF.

CDR3 loop: CASSQRTGDSYEQYF. The CDR3 DNA reads as TGTGCCAGCAGCCAGCGGACAGGGGACTCCTACGAGCAGTACTTC. V is TRBV14 and J is TRBJ2-5; 9 positions match TRBD1. The J call may be incorrect, as the DNA end agrees better with TRBJ2-7. CDR3 length: 15 amino acids. Germline-derived CDR1 and CDR2 are SGHDN and FVKESK.

This clone has more than one count but fewer than ten. The V and J genes are TRBV7-2 and TRBJ1-5; D is unclear. The CDR3 length is 16 residues. The V end lost 2 bases, the J end lost 0 bases, and 11 bases lay between the germline ends. From germline, CDR1 is SGHTA and CDR2 FQGNSA. The CDR3 sequence is CASSLIADYSNQPQHF. The CDR3, as DNA: TGTGCCAGCAGCTTAATAGCGGATTATAGCAATCAGCCCCAGCATTTT.

This clone was seen repeatedly, ten times or more. The chain recombines TRBV6-5 with TRBJ1-2; 7 bases line up with TRBD1. This CDR3 spans 15 amino acids. CDR1 and CDR2 (germline): MNHEY, SVGAGI. The V and J ends lost 4 bases and 8 bases, in that order; junction bases with no gene match: 13. CDR3 residues: CASSSPWSGQFGYTF. CDR3 in DNA: TGTGCCAGCAGTTCCCCTTGGTCGGGACAGTTCGGCTACACCTTC.